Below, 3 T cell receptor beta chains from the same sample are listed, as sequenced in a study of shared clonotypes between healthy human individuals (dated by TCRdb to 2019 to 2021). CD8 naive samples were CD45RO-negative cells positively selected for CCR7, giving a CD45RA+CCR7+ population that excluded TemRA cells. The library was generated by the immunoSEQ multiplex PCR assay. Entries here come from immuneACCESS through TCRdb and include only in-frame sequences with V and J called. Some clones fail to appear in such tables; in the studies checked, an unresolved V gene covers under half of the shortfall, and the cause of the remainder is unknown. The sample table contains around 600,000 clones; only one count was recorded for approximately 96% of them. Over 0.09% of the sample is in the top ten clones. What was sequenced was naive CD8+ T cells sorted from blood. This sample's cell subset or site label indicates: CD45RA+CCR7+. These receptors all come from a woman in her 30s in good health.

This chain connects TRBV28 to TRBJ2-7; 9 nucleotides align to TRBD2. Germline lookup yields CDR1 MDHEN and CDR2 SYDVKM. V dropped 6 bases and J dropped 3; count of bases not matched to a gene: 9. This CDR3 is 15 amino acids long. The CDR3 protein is CASRHRAGGIYEQYF. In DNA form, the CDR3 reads TGTGCCAGCAGACACCGGGCGGGGGGGATCTACGAGCAGTACTTC.

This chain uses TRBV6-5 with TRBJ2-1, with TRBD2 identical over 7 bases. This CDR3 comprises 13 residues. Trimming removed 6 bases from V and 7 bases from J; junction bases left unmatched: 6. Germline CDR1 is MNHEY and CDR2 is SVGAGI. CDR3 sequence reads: CASRREYDNEQFF. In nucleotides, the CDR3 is TGTGCCAGCAGGCGGGAGTACGATAATGAGCAGTTCTTC.

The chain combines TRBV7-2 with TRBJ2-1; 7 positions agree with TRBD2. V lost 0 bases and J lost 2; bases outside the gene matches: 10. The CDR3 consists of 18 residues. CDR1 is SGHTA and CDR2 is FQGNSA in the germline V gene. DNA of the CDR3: TGTGCCAGCAGCTTAGCGGCTGGCGGGAGTAGAACCTACAATGAGCAGTTCTTC. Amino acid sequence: CASSLAAGGSRTYNEQFF.